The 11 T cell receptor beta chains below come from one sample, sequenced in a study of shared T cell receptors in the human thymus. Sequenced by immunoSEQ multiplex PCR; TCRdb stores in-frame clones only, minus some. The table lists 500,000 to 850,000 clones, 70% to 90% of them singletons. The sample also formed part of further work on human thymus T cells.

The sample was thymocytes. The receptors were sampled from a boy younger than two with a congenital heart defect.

CDR3 sequence: CASSSTGVVGANVLTF. CDR3 in DNA: TGTGCCAGCAGTTCCACAGGGGTGGTCGGGGCCAACGTCCTGACTTTC. The chain uses TRBV6-5 and TRBJ2-6; 7 bases line up with TRBD1. The J segment lost 4 bases and the V segment lost 4 bases, leaving 7 bases of the junction unmatched. CDR3 size: 16 residues. Looked up from germline, CDR1 is MNHEY and CDR2 is SVGAGI.

In DNA, the CDR3 is TGTGCCAGCAGTGAGTCCCCGGGTAGCAACATTCAGTACTTC. Its translation is CASSESPGSNIQYF. The chain employs TRBV6-4 and TRBJ2-4; D is unresolved. This CDR3 comprises 14 residues. Germline V CDR1 and CDR2: MRHNA, SNTAGT. Trimming removed 3 bases at V and 7 bases at J, with 13 bases between.

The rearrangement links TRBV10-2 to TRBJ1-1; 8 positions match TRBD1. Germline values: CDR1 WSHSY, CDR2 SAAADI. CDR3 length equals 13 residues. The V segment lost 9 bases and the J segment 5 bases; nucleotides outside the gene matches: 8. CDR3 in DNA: TGCGCCAGAAGACAGGGGAAAGGTACTGAAGCTTTCTTT. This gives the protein CARRQGKGTEAFF.

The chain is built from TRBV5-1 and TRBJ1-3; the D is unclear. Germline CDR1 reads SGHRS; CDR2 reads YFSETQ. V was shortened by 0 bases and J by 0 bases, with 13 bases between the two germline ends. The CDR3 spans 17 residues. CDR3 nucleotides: TGCGCCAGCAGCTTGGGTGCAGGCCTCTCCTCTGGAAACACCATATATTTT. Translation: CASSLGAGLSSGNTIYF.

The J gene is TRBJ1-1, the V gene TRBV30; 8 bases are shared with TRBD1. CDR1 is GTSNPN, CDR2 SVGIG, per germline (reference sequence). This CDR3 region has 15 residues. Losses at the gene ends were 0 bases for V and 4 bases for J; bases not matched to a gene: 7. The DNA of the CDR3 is TGTGCCTGGAGTGTCAGGGGGCAAGTTGTCACTGAAGCTTTCTTT. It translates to CAWSVRGQVVTEAFF.

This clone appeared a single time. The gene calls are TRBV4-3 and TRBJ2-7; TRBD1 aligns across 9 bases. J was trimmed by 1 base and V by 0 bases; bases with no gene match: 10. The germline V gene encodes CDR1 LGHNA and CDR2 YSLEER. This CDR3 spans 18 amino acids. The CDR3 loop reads CASSQDLGNGTGSYEQYF. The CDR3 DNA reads TGCGCCAGCAGCCAAGATCTAGGCAATGGGACAGGGTCCTACGAGCAGTACTTC.

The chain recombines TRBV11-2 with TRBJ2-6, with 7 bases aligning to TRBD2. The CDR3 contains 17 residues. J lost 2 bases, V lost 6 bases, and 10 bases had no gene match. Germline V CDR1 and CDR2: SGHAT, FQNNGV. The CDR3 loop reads CASRTRGRGPGANVLTF. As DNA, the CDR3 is TGTGCCAGCAGAACCCGTGGGAGGGGCCCTGGGGCCAACGTCCTGACTTTC.

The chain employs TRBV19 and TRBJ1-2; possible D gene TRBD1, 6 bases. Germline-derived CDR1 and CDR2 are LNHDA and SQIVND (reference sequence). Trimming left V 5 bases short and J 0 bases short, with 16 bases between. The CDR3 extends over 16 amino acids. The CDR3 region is CASSPQGGDTNYGYTF. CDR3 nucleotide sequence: TGTGCCAGTAGTCCCCAGGGAGGGGACACTAACTATGGCTACACCTTC. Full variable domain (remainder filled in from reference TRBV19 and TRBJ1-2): DGGITQSPKYLFRKEGQNVTLSCEQNLNHDAMYWYRQDPGQGLRLIYYSQIVNDFQKGDIAEGYSVSREKKESFPLTVTSAQKNPTAFYLCASSPQGGDTNYGYTFGSGTRLTVV.

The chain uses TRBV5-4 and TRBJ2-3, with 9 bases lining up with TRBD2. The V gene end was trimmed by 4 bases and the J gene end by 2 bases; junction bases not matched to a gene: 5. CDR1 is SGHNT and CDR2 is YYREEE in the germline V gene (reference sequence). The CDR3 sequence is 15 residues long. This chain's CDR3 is CASSPSGVNTDTQYF. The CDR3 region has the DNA TGTGCCAGCAGCCCTAGCGGGGTAAACACAGATACGCAGTATTTT.

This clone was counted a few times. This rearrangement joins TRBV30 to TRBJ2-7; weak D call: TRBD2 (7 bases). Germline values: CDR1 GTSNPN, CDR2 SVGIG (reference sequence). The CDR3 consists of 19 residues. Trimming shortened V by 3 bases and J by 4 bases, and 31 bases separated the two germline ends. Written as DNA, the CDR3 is TGTGCCTGGAGCGCTATACGTCCGAAGGGGAGGGGGGCGTCTTACGAGCAGTACTTC. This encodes CAWSAIRPKGRGASYEQYF.

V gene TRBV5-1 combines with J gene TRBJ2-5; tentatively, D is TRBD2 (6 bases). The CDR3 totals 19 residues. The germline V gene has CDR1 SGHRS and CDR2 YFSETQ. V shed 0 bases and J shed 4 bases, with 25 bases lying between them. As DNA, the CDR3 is TGCGCCAGCAGCTTGGATCTTTCCGGGACTTACCCCTCCGGAGAGACCCAGTACTTC. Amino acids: CASSLDLSGTYPSGETQYF.